One and the same sample provided the 30 T cell receptor beta chains below, sequenced in a study of cytomegalovirus exposure and HLA in healthy donors. Primers: 60 Vbeta forward and 13 Jbeta reverse. Libraries were prepared by immunoSEQ multiplex PCR; TCRdb keeps only in-frame clonotypes and omits some of them. The profile shows over 65,000 clones, around 75% of them singletons. Sequencing was done on a sample of PBMCs. These receptors came from a middle-aged man in good health and CMV-seronegative.

V is TRBV6-5 and J is TRBJ2-2; 7 bases are a match to TRBD1. Germline V gene lookup returns CDR1 MNHEY and CDR2 SVGAGI. The CDR3 consists of 14 residues. Trimming took 6 bases from V and 2 from J; bases not matched to a gene: 3. This CDR3 is CASSRDSNTGELFF. The CDR3 coding sequence is TGTGCCAGCAGCCGGGACAGTAACACCGGGGAGCTGTTTTTT.

The chain couples TRBV9 to TRBJ2-5; the match to TRBD2 covers 9 bases. The length of the CDR3 is 13 residues. V lost 5 bases and J lost 5; bases outside the gene matches: 4. Germline V gene sequence: CDR1 SGDLS, CDR2 YYNGEE. The CDR3 DNA sequence: TGTGCCAGCAGTGGACTAGCGCTGGAGACCCAGTACTTC. Encoded protein: CASSGLALETQYF.

The gene calls are TRBV19 and TRBJ2-2; 8 bases agree with TRBD1. This CDR3 is built from 15 residues. CDR1 LNHDA and CDR2 SQIVND come from the germline V gene (reference sequence). The junction had 6 bases not matched to a gene; V was cut back by 3 bases and J by 6 bases. CDR3 amino acids: CASSIGQGASGELFF. CDR3 in DNA: TGTGCCAGTAGTATTGGGCAGGGGGCGTCCGGGGAGCTGTTTTTT.

This clone was seen only a few times. The chain uses TRBV25-1 and TRBJ1-1; TRBD1 aligns across 12 bases. The CDR3 runs to 18 residues. V lost 8 bases and J lost 2; bases outside the gene matches: 15. Germline V CDR1 and CDR2: MGHDK, SYGVNS. The chain's CDR3 is CASFGGDRGLWGNTEAFF. In nucleotides, the CDR3 is TGTGCCAGCTTCGGTGGGGACAGGGGGCTTTGGGGTAACACTGAAGCTTTCTTT.

This clone has a handful of counts. The chain employs TRBV5-5 and TRBJ1-1; a weak D match, TRBD1 (6 bases). Trimming took 3 bases from V and 7 from J, leaving 13 bases between them. The germline V gene has CDR1 SGHKS and CDR2 YYEKEE (reference sequence). The CDR3 runs 13 residues. CDR3 coding DNA: TGTGCCAGCAGCTCCACGGGGACAATTGAAGCTTTCTTT. As protein: CASSSTGTIEAFF.

The chain couples TRBV6-1 to TRBJ2-5; D gene ambiguous. V was clipped by 8 bases and J by 1 base, with 14 bases between them. The germline V gene encodes CDR1 MNHNS and CDR2 SASEGT. The CDR3 extends over 14 amino acids. The CDR3 DNA follows: TGTGCCAGCCAGTTAAGTTTTGGCCAAGAGACCCAGTACTTC. Translated: CASQLSFGQETQYF.

This chain joins TRBV29-1 and TRBJ2-7, with 12 bases fitting TRBD2. The CDR3 extends over 13 amino acids. CDR1 and CDR2 (germline): SQVTM, ANQGSEA. V lost 7 bases and J lost 3; bases outside the gene matches: 4. The CDR3 loop reads CSARTSGVYEQYF. The CDR3 bases are TGCAGCGCACGGACTAGCGGGGTCTACGAGCAGTACTTC.

The V and J genes are TRBV13 and TRBJ2-4; D remains unclear. The V end lost 4 bases, the J end lost 8 bases, and 12 bases lay between the germline ends. CDR1 PRHDT and CDR2 FYEKMQ come from the germline V gene (reference sequence). This CDR3 is built from 13 residues. The CDR3, as DNA: TGTGCCAGCAGCTCAGTTCAAGATTACATTCAGTACTTC. Its translation is CASSSVQDYIQYF.

The chain recombines TRBV5-1 with TRBJ2-1; D possibly corresponds to TRBD1 (6 bases). The V gene lost 0 bases and the J gene lost 8 bases, with 12 bases spanning the gap. In germline, CDR1 is SGHRS, CDR2 YFSETQ. The CDR3 covers 14 residues. CDR3 sequence: CASSLGQDIHEQFF. The CDR3 region has the DNA TGCGCCAGCAGCTTGGGACAGGATATCCATGAGCAGTTCTTC.

The chain employs TRBV15 and TRBJ1-1, with TRBD1 identical over 9 bases. The V segment lost 4 bases and the J segment 5 bases; nucleotides outside the gene matches: 8. Germline V lookup: CDR1 LNHNV, CDR2 YYDKDF (reference sequence). This CDR3 has 15 residues. Here the CDR3 reads CATSIQGAEKTEAFF. The CDR3 DNA reads TGTGCCACCAGCATACAGGGGGCTGAGAAGACTGAAGCTTTCTTT. Full variable domain (missing parts from reference TRBV15 and TRBJ1-1): DAMVIQNPRYQVTQFGKPVTLSCSQTLNHNVMYWYQQKSSQAPKLLFHYYDKDFNNEADTPDNFQSRRPNTSFCFLDIRSPGLGDTAMYLCATSIQGAEKTEAFFGQGTRLTVV.

This clone turned up a few times. The chain combines TRBV9 with TRBJ1-2; weak D call: TRBD1 (5 bases). V was trimmed by 0 bases and J by 3 bases, leaving 12 bases between them. Germline assignment: CDR1 SGDLS and CDR2 YYNGEE. The CDR3 loop spans 15 amino acids. The CDR3 region is CASSVDPGPHYGYTF. The DNA of the CDR3 is TGTGCCAGCAGCGTAGACCCAGGGCCCCACTATGGCTACACCTTC. Supplemented by reference TRBV9 and TRBJ1-2, the full variable domain reads DSGVTQTPKHLITATGQRVTLRCSPRSGDLSVYWYQQSLDQGLQFLIQYYNGEERAKGNILERFSAQQFPDLHSELNLSSLELGDSALYFCASSVDPGPHYGYTFGSGTRLTVV.

This clone has a single count. The V gene is TRBV18, the J gene TRBJ1-6; D is undetermined. The CDR3 runs 18 residues. V was cut by 2 bases and J by 3 bases, with 17 bases left in between. Germline V gene data show CDR1 as KGHSH and CDR2 as LQKENI. The CDR3 DNA sequence: TGTGCCAGCTCACCATTTCATATCGGTTCGGGCTATAATTCACCCCTCCACTTT. Protein: CASSPFHIGSGYNSPLHF. The complete variable domain, with remaining parts taken from reference TRBV18 and TRBJ1-6, reads NAGVMQNPRHLVRRRGQEARLRCSPMKGHSHVYWYRQLPEEGLKFMVYLQKENIIDESGMPKERFSAEFPKEGPSILRIQQVVRGDSAAYFCASSPFHIGSGYNSPLHFGNGTRLTVT.

This sequence joins TRBV18 and TRBJ2-7; D is undetermined. The CDR3 loop spans 14 amino acids. Trimming left V 0 bases short and J 4 bases short, with 10 bases between. Looked up from germline, CDR1 is KGHSH and CDR2 is LQKENI. For the CDR3, the DNA is TGTGCCAGCTCACCACCGATCTTTACTTACGAGCAGTACTTC. Its translation: CASSPPIFTYEQYF.

The J gene is TRBJ2-7, the V gene TRBV27; 11 nucleotides match TRBD2. Trimming cost V 4 bases and J 2 bases; bases outside gene matches: 13. Germline CDR1 MNHEY, CDR2 SMNVEV (reference sequence). The CDR3 contains 18 residues. The CDR3 sequence: CASSYYSGRASSTYEQYF. The CDR3 DNA reads TGTGCCAGCAGTTATTATAGCGGGAGGGCCTCCTCAACCTACGAGCAGTACTTC.

The J gene is TRBJ1-5, the V gene TRBV19, with TRBD1 as a possible D gene (5 bases). Germline loops: CDR1 LNHDA, CDR2 SQIVND (reference sequence). This CDR3 is built from 12 residues. The V gene lost 0 bases and the J gene lost 13 bases, with 10 bases spanning the gap. CDR3 nucleotides: TGTGCCAGTAGTATAGATCGGGCAGGGCAGCATTTT. Residues: CASSIDRAGQHF. Drawing the rest from reference TRBV19 and TRBJ1-5, the complete variable domain is DGGITQSPKYLFRKEGQNVTLSCEQNLNHDAMYWYRQDPGQGLRLIYYSQIVNDFQKGDIAEGYSVSREKKESFPLTVTSAQKNPTAFYLCASSIDRAGQHFGDGTRLSIL.

This clone was counted a few times. This chain links TRBV13 with TRBJ2-7, with 11 positions matching TRBD2. Germline trimming cut 5 bases from V and 3 bases from J; bases unmatched to any gene: 6. The germline CDR1 and CDR2 sequences are PRHDT and FYEKMQ (reference sequence). The CDR3 has 15 amino acids. The CDR3 loop reads CASSSGTSGYYEQYF. CDR3 nucleotides: TGTGCCAGCAGCAGTGGGACTAGCGGATACTACGAGCAGTACTTC.

The J gene is TRBJ1-1, the V gene TRBV10-2, with a weak D call TRBD1 (5 bases). Trimming removed 8 bases from V and 5 bases from J, with 18 bases in between. Germline CDR1 is WSHSY and CDR2 is SAAADI. The CDR3 is made up of 14 amino acids. The CDR3 coding sequence is TGCGCCAGCGGGGAACAGGCGGGGCGGACTGAAGCTTTCTTT. It specifies CASGEQAGRTEAFF.

The chain employs TRBV5-4 and TRBJ1-6; 10 nucleotides line up with TRBD1. V lost 4 bases, J lost 15 bases, and 13 bases stayed unmatched. Germline values: CDR1 SGHNT, CDR2 YYREEE (reference sequence). The length of the CDR3 is 15 residues. DNA of the CDR3: TGTGCCAGCAGCCTTACCGGGACAGGGGTAATTCTCCTCCACTTT. Protein sequence: CASSLTGTGVILLHF.

V and J are TRBV10-2 and TRBJ1-1; tentatively, D is TRBD1 (6 bases). CDR3 length: 16 residues. The V gene's germline CDR1 is WSHSY and CDR2 SAAADI. V shed 2 bases and J shed 6 bases, with 19 bases lying between them. The DNA of the CDR3 is TGCGCCAGCAGTGAGGAATATCGGGGGGGCGTCGCTGAAGCTTTCTTT. Translating it yields CASSEEYRGGVAEAFF.

The rearrangement links TRBV6-1 to TRBJ1-1, with a weak D call TRBD1 (6 bases). The CDR3 runs 14 residues. CDR1 and CDR2 from the germline V gene are MNHNS and SASEGT. V lost 3 bases, J lost 1 base, and 9 bases lay in between. The CDR3 nucleotides are TGTGCCAGCAGTGACAGGGGAGCGAACACTGAAGCTTTCTTT. This gives the protein CASSDRGANTEAFF.

This clone was counted once. The rearrangement joins TRBV6-5 to TRBJ2-5; the match to TRBD1 covers 11 bases. Germline CDR1 is MNHEY and CDR2 is SVGAGI. This CDR3 region has 13 residues. Trimming cost V 5 bases and J 10 bases; bases outside gene matches: 6. The CDR3 loop is CASSPGTGGIQYF. The CDR3 nucleotides are TGTGCCAGCAGTCCCGGGACAGGGGGTATCCAGTACTTC.

The chain recombines TRBV28 with TRBJ2-7; D remains unclear. The germline V and J ends were trimmed by 4 bases and 6 bases, with 13 bases remaining between them. The CDR3 is made up of 13 amino acids. Germline V gene lookup returns CDR1 MDHEN and CDR2 SYDVKM. In DNA form, the CDR3 reads TGTGCCAGCAGTTACGACATATTGGGCGAGCAGTACTTC. This sequence encodes CASSYDILGEQYF.

The chain employs TRBV6-5 and TRBJ2-5; a weak D match, TRBD2 (5 bases). Trimming took off 6 bases at V and 4 bases at J, with 12 bases between the two ends. CDR1 and CDR2 (germline): MNHEY, SVGAGI. This CDR3 spans 13 amino acids. CDR3 residues: CASSPGGGETQYF. The CDR3 coding sequence is TGTGCCAGCAGCCCCGGAGGTGGAGAGACCCAGTACTTC.

The chain uses TRBV30 and TRBJ2-3; D might be TRBD2 (6 bases). This CDR3 is 15 amino acids long. Trimming removed 2 bases from V and 2 bases from J, with 14 bases in between. Per the germline V gene, CDR1 is GTSNPN and CDR2 is SVGIG (reference sequence). CDR3 in amino acids: CAWSPVEGYTDTQYF. DNA of the CDR3: TGTGCCTGGAGTCCCGTGGAGGGGTACACAGATACGCAGTATTTT. Using reference TRBV30 and TRBJ2-3 for the parts outside the CDR3, the full variable domain is SQTIHQWPATLVQPVGSPLSLECTVEGTSNPNLYWYRQAAGRGLQLLFYSVGIGQISSEVPQNLSASRPQDRQFILSSKKLLLSDSGFYLCAWSPVEGYTDTQYFGPGTRLTVL.

This clone was counted a few times. The gene calls are TRBV25-1 and TRBJ1-2, with unresolved D. The V end lost 3 bases, the J end lost 8 bases, and 13 bases lay between the germline ends. The CDR3 runs to 13 residues. From germline, CDR1 is MGHDK and CDR2 SYGVNS. The CDR3 spells CASSDAGKNGYTF. For the CDR3, the DNA is TGTGCCAGCAGTGACGCGGGGAAGAACGGCTACACCTTC.

The gene calls are TRBV19 and TRBJ2-3, with 9 bases lining up with TRBD2. The CDR3 totals 16 residues. Germline V gene sequence: CDR1 LNHDA, CDR2 SQIVND (reference sequence). Trimming removed 5 bases from V and 3 bases from J; junction bases left unmatched: 9. The DNA of the CDR3 is TGTGCCAGTAGTTCATCCCGGCTAGCGGGGACAGATACGCAGTATTTT. It yields the protein CASSSSRLAGTDTQYF.

J is TRBJ2-1 and V is TRBV13; TRBD2 matches at 9 bases. Trimming cost V 7 bases and J 4 bases; bases outside gene matches: 8. In germline, CDR1 is PRHDT, CDR2 FYEKMQ (reference sequence). This CDR3 has 15 residues. The CDR3 reads CASKEAGGRYNEQFF. The CDR3 DNA follows: TGTGCCAGCAAGGAAGCGGGGGGCCGTTACAATGAGCAGTTCTTC.

V is TRBV18 and J is TRBJ2-2; TRBD2 matches 13 bases. V was pared by 6 bases and J by 0 bases, with 4 bases of the junction left unmatched. The CDR3 loop spans 17 amino acids. From germline, CDR1 is KGHSH and CDR2 LQKENI. Here the CDR3 reads CASSQGLAGTNTGELFF. For the CDR3, the DNA is TGTGCCAGCTCCCAGGGACTAGCGGGGACGAACACCGGGGAGCTGTTTTTT.

The count of this clone is one. This sequence joins TRBV5-1 and TRBJ2-7; TRBD1 matches 9 bases. J lost 4 bases, V lost 4 bases, and 9 bases had no gene match. Per the germline V gene, CDR1 is SGHRS and CDR2 is YFSETQ. CDR3 length: 15 residues. CDR3: CASSTGTGLFYEQYF. DNA of the CDR3: TGCGCCAGCAGCACCGGGACAGGGTTGTTTTACGAGCAGTACTTC.

CDR3: CASSYSGRGPYNEQFF. In DNA form, the CDR3 reads TGTGCCAGCAGTTACTCCGGCAGGGGGCCCTACAATGAGCAGTTCTTC. The rearrangement joins TRBV6-5 to TRBJ2-1; 8 bases are shared with TRBD1. CDR1 is MNHEY and CDR2 is SVGAGI in the germline V gene. V gave up 0 bases and J gave up 2 bases; unmatched junction bases: 3. The CDR3 extends over 16 amino acids.